The next 31 T cell receptor beta chains were all read from a single sample in a study of cytomegalovirus exposure and HLA in healthy donors. The PCR made use of 60 Vbeta and 13 Jbeta primers. Using immunoSEQ multiplex PCR, the repertoire was profiled, and TCRdb retains in-frame clones only, with some absent. The sample has some 100,000 clones; over 65% are singletons. Sequencing was performed on PBMCs. The source of these receptors is a woman under 30 in good health and CMV-seropositive.

The chain has TRBV21-1 and TRBJ2-5; the table's TRBD1 call for D was not verified on the DNA. TRBV21-1 is marked as a pseudogene. This CDR3 contains 14 residues. In nucleotides, the CDR3 is TGTGCCAGCAGCAAAGCTGTACAGCAAGAGACCCAGTACTTC. Amino acids: CASSKAVQQETQYF.

This chain uses TRBV7-2 with TRBJ2-7; D is unclear. CDR1 and CDR2 (germline): SGHTA, FQGNSA. The ends were cut back, 1 base at V and 3 bases at J, with 16 bases in the middle. The CDR3 has 16 amino acids. The CDR3 region has the DNA TGTGCCAGCAGCTTAGGTGGGCTACCCGGCCTCTACGAGCAGTACTTC. It yields the protein CASSLGGLPGLYEQYF.

V is TRBV2 and J is TRBJ2-1, with 9 nucleotides matching TRBD2. CDR1 and CDR2 (germline): SNHLY, FYNNEI. This CDR3 has 15 residues. With 7 bases clipped from V and 2 bases from J, the junction kept 6 bases outside the gene matches. The CDR3 reads CASIQAGGTYNEQFF. As DNA, the CDR3 is TGTGCCAGCATTCAAGCGGGGGGAACCTACAATGAGCAGTTCTTC.

The chain recombines TRBV30 with TRBJ1-4; TRBD1 is a possible D gene (6 bases). The CDR3 sequence is 15 residues long. Germline V gene lookup returns CDR1 GTSNPN and CDR2 SVGIG (reference sequence). V was clipped by 4 bases and J by 3 bases, with 15 bases between them. CDR3 DNA: TGTGCCTGGACCAACCTACAGGGAGCTAATGAAAAACTGTTTTTT. Amino acid sequence: CAWTNLQGANEKLFF.

The gene calls are TRBV27 and TRBJ2-1; 7 bases line up with TRBD2. Germline CDR1 reads MNHEY; CDR2 reads SMNVEV (reference sequence). This CDR3 region has 16 residues. V lost 8 bases and J lost 4; bases outside the gene matches: 14. The CDR3 loop is CASHSLGGRKYNEQFF. The CDR3 coding sequence is TGTGCCAGCCACTCCCTAGGCGGGAGAAAATACAATGAGCAGTTCTTC.

The rearrangement joins TRBV7-6 to TRBJ2-1; 7 bases are a match to TRBD2. After removal of 4 bases from V and 7 bases from J, the junction contained 4 bases not matched to a gene. Germline V gene sequence: CDR1 SGHVS, CDR2 FNYEAQ. The CDR3 has 13 amino acids. As DNA, the CDR3 is TGTGCCAGCAGCTCGGGGAGGGCAAATGAGCAGTTCTTC. Translated: CASSSGRANEQFF.

The chain uses TRBV4-3 and TRBJ1-2, with D possibly TRBD1 on 5 matching bases. The CDR3 extends over 14 amino acids. V was cut by 2 bases and J by 4 bases, with 11 bases left in between. Germline values: CDR1 LGHNA, CDR2 YSLEER. Written as DNA, the CDR3 is TGCGCCAGCAGCCAAAGTCAGGGAGGCTATGGCTACACCTTC. The encoded protein is CASSQSQGGYGYTF.

This clone has more than one count but fewer than ten. The genes are TRBV7-9 and TRBJ2-3, with TRBD1 matching over 8 bases. CDR1 is SEHNR, CDR2 FQNEAQ, per germline (reference sequence). The length of the CDR3 is 16 residues. With 2 bases clipped from V and 5 bases from J, the junction kept 9 bases outside the gene matches. CDR3: CASSLWGSGGVDTQYF. The DNA for the CDR3 is TGTGCCAGCAGCTTATGGGGTTCAGGGGGCGTAGATACGCAGTATTTT.

The genes are TRBV5-1 and TRBJ2-7, with a possible D match to TRBD1 (5 bases). CDR1 and CDR2 from the germline V gene are SGHRS and YFSETQ. There are 15 residues in the CDR3. Trimming left V 0 bases short and J 3 bases short, with 13 bases between. The CDR3 DNA follows: TGCGCCAGCAGCTTGGGCCCCAGGGTGATCTACGAGCAGTACTTC. Amino acid sequence: CASSLGPRVIYEQYF.

The V and J genes are TRBV14 and TRBJ1-3, with D maybe TRBD1 (5 bases). Between the trimmed V and J ends, which lost 2 bases and 2 bases, there was a span of 7 bases. This CDR3 region has 14 residues. The V gene's germline CDR1 is SGHDN and CDR2 FVKESK. CDR3 sequence (DNA): TGTGCCAGCAGCCAACGGGGGACTGGAAACACCATATATTTT. Translation: CASSQRGTGNTIYF. The entire variable domain, with the rest obtained from reference TRBV14 and TRBJ1-3, is as follows: EAGVTQFPSHSVIEKGQTVTLRCDPISGHDNLYWYRRVMGKEIKFLLHFVKESKQDESGMPNNRFLAERTGGTYSTLKVQPAELEDSGVYFCASSQRGTGNTIYFGEGSWLTVV.

V is TRBV1 and J is TRBJ2-1; the table's D call, TRBD2, was not checked against the DNA. TRBV1 is designated a pseudogene. There are 21 residues in the CDR3. CDR3 sequence (DNA): TGCACCAGCAGCCAAGATAGTCGGGGACTAGCGGGGGGGAGCTCCTACAATGAGCAGTTCTTC. This gives the protein CTSSQDSRGLAGGSSYNEQFF.

This chain joins TRBV6-6 and TRBJ1-1; D not resolved. Germline assignment: CDR1 MNHNY and CDR2 SVGAGI (reference sequence). V was shortened by 0 bases and J by 8 bases, with 7 bases between the two germline ends. The CDR3 has 12 residues. The CDR3 protein is CASSYSQTEAFF. CDR3 bases: TGTGCCAGCAGTTACTCCCAGACAGAAGCTTTCTTT.

This clone has only a few counts. The chain uses TRBV9 and TRBJ1-1, with 9 bases lining up with TRBD1. Germline CDR1 reads SGDLS; CDR2 reads YYNGEE. The V and J ends lost 4 bases and 4 bases, in that order; junction bases with no gene match: 8. This CDR3 is built from 15 residues. The CDR3 nucleotides are TGTGCCAGCAGCTCGGGACAGGGCGGCGTCACTGAAGCTTTCTTT. It is translated as CASSSGQGGVTEAFF.

This rearrangement joins TRBV6-6 to TRBJ1-2, with no clear D. This CDR3 is built from 13 residues. The V and J ends lost 5 bases and 5 bases respectively, with 12 bases between them. Germline loops: CDR1 MNHNY, CDR2 SVGAGI (reference sequence). The CDR3 sequence is CASSLQVIYGYTF. Here the CDR3 DNA reads TGTGCCAGCAGTCTTCAGGTGATTTATGGCTACACCTTC.

This chain joins TRBV2 and TRBJ2-7, with D perhaps TRBD1 (6 bases). Germline CDR1 is SNHLY and CDR2 is FYNNEI. This CDR3 is 15 amino acids long. V was trimmed by 5 bases and J by 2 bases, leaving 16 bases between them. In DNA, the CDR3 is TGTGCCAGCAGTAGAGGCAGGGGCGAAACCTACGAGCAGTACTTC. Protein product: CASSRGRGETYEQYF.

This chain connects TRBV5-6 to TRBJ2-5; the D gene is possibly TRBD2 (6 bases). Between the trimmed V and J ends, which lost 0 bases and 10 bases, there was a span of 16 bases. From germline, CDR1 is SGHDT and CDR2 YYEEEE. The CDR3 length is 14 residues. The DNA of the CDR3 is TGTGCCAGCAGCTTGGAGGGGACTCCGAGAAGCCAGTACTTC. It codes for CASSLEGTPRSQYF.

This chain joins TRBV2 and TRBJ1-2; D is unresolved. The germline V gene encodes CDR1 SNHLY and CDR2 FYNNEI. The CDR3 has 12 residues. Trimming left V 7 bases short and J 5 bases short, with 11 bases between. CDR3 sequence: CASIRRGYGYTF. The CDR3 DNA reads as TGTGCCAGCATCAGACGAGGGTATGGCTACACCTTC. Using reference TRBV2 and TRBJ1-2 for the parts outside the CDR3, the full variable domain is EPEVTQTPSHQVTQMGQEVILRCVPISNHLYFYWYRQILGQKVEFLVSFYNNEISEKSEIFDDQFSVERPDGSNFTLKIRSTKLEDSAMYFCASIRRGYGYTFGSGTRLTVV.

V is TRBV28 and J is TRBJ2-3, with 7 bases fitting TRBD2. The CDR3 loop spans 15 amino acids. CDR1 and CDR2 (germline): MDHEN, SYDVKM. Trimming at V came to 4 bases and at J to 1 base, leaving 5 bases not matched to a gene. CDR3 region: CASSSAGEGTDTQYF. CDR3 sequence (DNA): TGTGCCAGCAGTTCGGCGGGAGAGGGCACAGATACGCAGTATTTT.

This chain uses TRBV13 with TRBJ2-2, with TRBD2 matching over 13 bases. Losses at the gene ends were 5 bases for V and 4 bases for J; bases not matched to a gene: 16. This CDR3 has 20 residues. Germline CDR1 reads PRHDT; CDR2 reads FYEKMQ (reference sequence). CDR3 sequence reads: CASSPRTSGRVEKGTGELFF. DNA for the CDR3: TGTGCCAGCAGCCCCCGGACTAGCGGGAGAGTGGAGAAAGGCACCGGGGAGCTGTTTTTT.

J is TRBJ1-2 and V is TRBV27; D perhaps matches TRBD1 (5 bases). The V end was cut by 6 bases, the J end by 6 bases, with 23 bases between. CDR1 and CDR2 (germline): MNHEY, SMNVEV (reference sequence). The CDR3 runs to 16 residues. This chain's CDR3 is CASRPLLGGGEDGYTF. The CDR3 nucleotides read TGTGCCAGCAGACCACTACTTGGGGGAGGAGAGGATGGCTACACCTTC.

A note on this clone: At the DNA level, this CDR3 is encoded by other sequences in the same sample as well. This rearrangement joins TRBV2 to TRBJ2-5, with TRBD1 as a possible D gene (5 bases). There are 14 residues in the CDR3. Looked up from germline, CDR1 is SNHLY and CDR2 is FYNNEI. V dropped 6 bases and J dropped 1 base, with 12 bases sitting between them. CDR3 residues: CASRLGHIQETQYF. CDR3 nucleotide sequence: TGTGCCAGCAGGCTGGGGCATATCCAAGAGACCCAGTACTTC.

The genes are TRBV29-1 and TRBJ1-2; D gene uncertain. The length of the CDR3 is 11 residues. From germline, CDR1 is SQVTM and CDR2 ANQGSEA. Trimming removed 1 base from V and 7 bases from J, with 7 bases in between. The CDR3: CSVEGGPGYTF. The CDR3, as DNA: TGCAGCGTTGAAGGCGGCCCTGGCTACACCTTC.

The gene calls are TRBV9 and TRBJ2-5, with D maybe TRBD2 (5 bases). Deletions cut 4 bases from V and 4 bases from J, with 14 bases between. CDR3 length: 14 amino acids. The germline V gene encodes CDR1 SGDLS and CDR2 YYNGEE. CDR3 sequence: CASSPERAGETQYF. The CDR3 bases are TGTGCCAGCAGCCCAGAACGGGCGGGAGAGACCCAGTACTTC.

The rearrangement joins TRBV5-1 to TRBJ1-3; no reliable D call. V was pared by 4 bases and J by 0 bases, with 5 bases between. This CDR3 contains 13 residues. The germline CDR1 and CDR2 sequences are SGHRS and YFSETQ. Here the CDR3 reads CASSPHSGNTIYF. The CDR3 region has the DNA TGCGCCAGCAGCCCCCACTCTGGAAACACCATATATTTT.

This chain uses TRBV7-9 with TRBJ2-3; 7 bases are shared with TRBD2. The germline V gene encodes CDR1 SEHNR and CDR2 FQNEAQ (reference sequence). Losses at the gene ends were 2 bases for V and 4 bases for J; bases not matched to a gene: 6. The CDR3 runs 15 residues. CDR3 residues: CASSLQGLTADTQYF. In DNA, the CDR3 is TGTGCCAGCAGCTTACAGGGACTAACGGCAGATACGCAGTATTTT.

This clone was recorded a few times. V usage is TRBV28 and J usage is TRBJ1-1; D is ambiguous. V dropped 2 bases and J dropped 3 bases, with 10 bases sitting between them. CDR3 length equals 14 residues. In germline, CDR1 is MDHEN, CDR2 SYDVKM. The CDR3 region is CASSLGGTDTEAFF. CDR3 bases: TGTGCCAGCAGTTTAGGTGGCACCGACACTGAAGCTTTCTTT.

The chain has TRBV2 and TRBJ2-5, with TRBD1 matching over 9 bases. V lost 6 bases to trimming and J lost 1 base; unmatched junction nucleotides: 3. The CDR3 runs 14 residues. The V gene's germline CDR1 is SNHLY and CDR2 FYNNEI. The CDR3 coding sequence is TGTGCCAGCAGGCGGGACAGGGCCCAAGAGACCCAGTACTTC. Protein: CASRRDRAQETQYF.

The chain employs TRBV5-4 and TRBJ2-5, with 7 bases identical to TRBD1. Germline V gene data show CDR1 as SGHNT and CDR2 as YYREEE (reference sequence). The CDR3 contains 13 residues. V lost 4 bases and J lost 5; bases outside the gene matches: 5. CDR3 sequence reads: CASSQGVEETQYF. The CDR3 coding sequence is TGTGCCAGCAGCCAGGGGGTGGAGGAGACCCAGTACTTC.

This clone was detected a few times. The CDR3 DNA sequence: TGTGCCAGCAGCTCCTTCAGACAGAGTAATTCACCCCTCCACTTT. Amino acid sequence: CASSSFRQSNSPLHF. This chain connects TRBV7-9 to TRBJ1-6; D possibly corresponds to TRBD1 (5 bases). V was clipped by 4 bases and J by 6 bases, with 13 bases between them. CDR1 and CDR2 from the germline V gene are SEHNR and FQNEAQ (reference sequence). The CDR3 covers 15 residues.

With respect to this clone: Since the CDR3 does not end with the conserved phenylalanine or tryptophan, this likely comes from a read error. The rearrangement links TRBV5-1 to TRBJ2-7, with TRBD2 matching 7 bases. Germline CDR1 is SGHRS and CDR2 is YFSETQ. CDR3 size: 15 residues. In nucleotides, the CDR3 is TGCACCAGCAGCTTGGATCCCGGGACGGGGGGAGGGCAGTACCTC. Protein sequence: CTSSLDPGTGGGQYL.

J is TRBJ1-1 and V is TRBV9, with D perhaps TRBD1 (6 bases). This CDR3 has 15 residues. Germline assignment: CDR1 SGDLS and CDR2 YYNGEE. With 0 bases removed from V and 3 bases from J, the gap between germline ends came to 12 bases. CDR3 region: CASSVAAGDHTEAFF. Written as DNA, the CDR3 is TGTGCCAGCAGCGTAGCCGCAGGGGACCACACTGAAGCTTTCTTT. The whole variable domain, remainder taken from reference TRBV9 and TRBJ1-1, is DSGVTQTPKHLITATGQRVTLRCSPRSGDLSVYWYQQSLDQGLQFLIQYYNGEERAKGNILERFSAQQFPDLHSELNLSSLELGDSALYFCASSVAAGDHTEAFFGQGTRLTVV.